This T cell receptor (beta chain) was identified in a study of CD8+CD57+ T cells in acquired aplastic anemia listed by TCRdb under 2018. Background on the whole study: On average, sorted CD4+ and CD8+ cells yielded approximately 3 ug of extracted DNA, with a range of roughly 0.19 to 27.4 ug. Mean read counts for healthy donor samples were about 9.8 million for CD4+ cells and 11.0 million for CD8+ cells.

The full study reports these points: CD8+ Simpson's diversity did not differ significantly between patients and healthy controls (P=0.060). Around 30 CD8+ CDR3 sequences were found to be shared between patients and controls, but these sequences appeared to be highly expressed in patients and within the immunodominant clones of the patients.

TCR repertoires of sorted CD4+ and CD8+ blood T cells from severe aplastic anemia patients and healthy subjects were deep-sequenced in the study. Ficoll-Paque density gradient centrifugation was used to isolate peripheral blood mononuclear cells. CD4+ and CD8+ T cells were sorted by FACS or magnetic beads before DNA extraction. Genomic DNA was used as template for profiling of TCR beta VDJ combinations and CDR3 sequences. An Illumina HiSeq 2000 was used for TCR repertoire sequencing. The original methods were these. Repertoires were assessed using TRBV/TRBJ rearrangement plots, CDR3 size and DJ length profiles, and Simpson's diversity index. The immunodominant clone was defined as the most abundant DNA sequence in deep sequencing data. CDR3 amino acid sequences were checked for sharing across subjects and were also compared against the VDJdb database and published repertoires. The public reads were reprocessed in TCRdb via fastp at Q25 and MiXCR, keeping in-frame beta chains. Each CDR3 protein gets just one entry, which takes the most common genes and DNA from the rows behind it. These V and J calls are TCRdb output, not the study's own analysis. In this sample the table shows 150,000 or so distinct CDR3 sequences, around 60% of which occur a single time. The ten largest clones add up to under 50% of the sample.

CDR3 length: 14 amino acids, cysteine to phenylalanine. The only DNA kept is the CDR3, 42 bases in frame from the first base. V is shortened by 3 bases, J by 5 bases, and the region joining them spans 13 bases. CDR1 and CDR2 (SGHAT, FQNNGV) derive from the germline V gene. This clonotype was recorded at least ten times. The antigen it binds to is not known. No qualities accompany the bases; no much larger clone lies one base away. The chain employs TRBV11-2 and TRBJ2-5; the D gene cannot be named for sure. The receptor comes from a human donor in good health. Input material: sorted CD4+, CD8+, or CD8+CD57+ T cells (not recorded which) from PBMCs. Here is the DNA: TGTGCCAGCAGCTTGACTGAGAGTAGGGAGACCCAGTACTTC. Its coded protein is CASSLTESRETQYF.